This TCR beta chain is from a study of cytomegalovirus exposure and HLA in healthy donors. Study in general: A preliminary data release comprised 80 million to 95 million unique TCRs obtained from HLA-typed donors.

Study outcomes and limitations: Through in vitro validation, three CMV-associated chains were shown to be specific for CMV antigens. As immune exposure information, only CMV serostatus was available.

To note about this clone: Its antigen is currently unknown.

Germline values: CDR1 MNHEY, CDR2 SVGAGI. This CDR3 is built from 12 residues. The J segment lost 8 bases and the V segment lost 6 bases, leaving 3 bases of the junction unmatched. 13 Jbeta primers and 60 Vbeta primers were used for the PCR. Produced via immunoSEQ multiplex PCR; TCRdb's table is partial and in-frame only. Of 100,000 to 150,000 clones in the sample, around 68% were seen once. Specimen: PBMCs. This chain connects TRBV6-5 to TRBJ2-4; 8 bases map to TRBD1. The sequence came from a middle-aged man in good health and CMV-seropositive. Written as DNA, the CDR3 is TGTGCCAGCAGCGGACAGGGCGACATTCAGTACTTC. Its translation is CASSGQGDIQYF.